Presented here are 10 T cell receptor beta chains from one specimen sequenced in a study of T-cell reconstitution after alpha-beta-depleted transplantation in children. This sample's TCRbeta library carried unique molecular identifier barcodes. TCRdb reanalysed the PCR reads using MiXCR and keeps one entry per CDR3 protein. The repertoire includes about 290,000 distinct CDR3 sequences, around 9.1% of them detected once, and 7.5% sits in the top ten. The sample was PBMCs, taken before TCRalphabeta/CD19-depleted stem cell transplant. Receptors were obtained from a boy less than two years old with acute myeloid leukemia, due to receive a stem cell transplant.

With regard to this clonotype: This sequence may be a read error, since a much larger clone differs from it by one base. This rearrangement joins TRBV7-6 to TRBJ2-3; D not certain. CDR3 length: 18 residues. Germline V CDR1 and CDR2: SGHVS, FNYEAQ. The CDR3 DNA follows: TGTGCCAGCAGCTTAGATGGGCCCCCTTCGGCCGGTACAGATACGCCGTATTTT. It specifies CASSLDGPPSAGTDTPYF.

This clonotype was counted at least ten times. V gene TRBV28 combines with J gene TRBJ2-7; D remains unclear. The CDR3 runs 15 residues. Germline V lookup: CDR1 MDHEN, CDR2 SYDVKM. The germline V and J ends were trimmed by 1 base and 3 bases, with 13 bases remaining between them. The CDR3 protein is CASSLLDGAFYEQYF. In DNA, the CDR3 is TGTGCCAGCAGTTTATTGGACGGCGCGTTCTACGAGCAGTACTTC.

At least ten counts were recorded for this clonotype. This chain joins TRBV10-2 and TRBJ2-7; TRBD2 aligns across 10 bases. After removal of 7 bases from V and 4 bases from J, the junction contained 4 bases not matched to a gene. The germline CDR1 and CDR2 sequences are WSHSY and SAAADI. This CDR3 is 13 amino acids long. CDR3 sequence: CASKASGSYEQYF. DNA for the CDR3: TGCGCCAGCAAGGCTAGCGGGAGTTACGAGCAGTACTTC.

This clonotype was counted ten times or more. V gene TRBV24-1 combines with J gene TRBJ2-7; weak D call: TRBD2 (5 bases). V was cut by 4 bases and J by 6 bases, with 6 bases left in between. The CDR3 contains 11 residues. Germline assignment: CDR1 KGHDR and CDR2 SFDVKD. CDR3: CATSDGVEQYF. The CDR3 bases are TGTGCCACCAGTGACGGGGTCGAGCAGTACTTC.

This clonotype was seen at least ten times. J is TRBJ1-2 and V is TRBV7-2, with D unresolved. Looked up from germline, CDR1 is SGHTA and CDR2 is FQGNSA. The CDR3 has 13 residues. Trimming shortened V by 1 base and J by 7 bases, and 10 bases separated the two germline ends. The CDR3 loop reads CASSLVVGGGYTF. In nucleotides, the CDR3 is TGTGCCAGCAGCTTAGTTGTTGGTGGTGGCTACACCTTC.

This clonotype was observed at least ten times. The gene calls are TRBV10-3 and TRBJ2-1, with D tentatively TRBD2 (5 bases). There are 12 residues in the CDR3. Trimming shortened V by 2 bases and J by 7 bases, and 6 bases separated the two germline ends. Germline loops: CDR1 ENHRY, CDR2 SYGVKD. CDR3 in amino acids: CAISERENEQFF. Written as DNA, the CDR3 is TGTGCCATCAGTGAGAGGGAGAATGAGCAGTTCTTC.

This clonotype appeared many times. V is TRBV7-3 and J is TRBJ2-3, with 7 bases that match TRBD2. From germline, CDR1 is SGHTA and CDR2 FQGTGA. The junction had 4 bases not matched to a gene; V was cut back by 5 bases and J by 5 bases. The CDR3 is 13 amino acids. DNA of the CDR3: TGTGCCAGCAGCCCCACGGGAGGAGATACGCAGTATTTT. As protein: CASSPTGGDTQYF.

The genes are TRBV20-1 and TRBJ1-2; 8 nucleotides line up with TRBD1. This CDR3 is 16 amino acids long. The V gene end was trimmed by 5 bases and the J gene end by 2 bases; junction bases not matched to a gene: 13. Germline V CDR1 and CDR2: DFQATT, SNEGSKA (reference sequence). In nucleotides, the CDR3 is TGCAGTGCTCGCCCAAGGTTGGCAGGGGGCAACTATGGCTACACCTTC. Translation gives CSARPRLAGGNYGYTF.

The chain combines TRBV19 with TRBJ2-4, with a weak D call TRBD2 (6 bases). The CDR3 spans 14 residues. Germline CDR1 LNHDA, CDR2 SQIVND (reference sequence). Trimming cost V 3 bases and J 7 bases, with 13 bases left between them. CDR3 DNA sequence: TGTGCCAGTAGTATCTGGGGGGTTCGGAACATTCAGTACTTC. Translation: CASSIWGVRNIQYF.

This clonotype appeared many times. V gene TRBV20-1 combines with J gene TRBJ2-1; D remains unclear. Germline lookup yields CDR1 DFQATT and CDR2 SNEGSKA (reference sequence). V lost 1 base and J 4 bases, leaving 14 bases between the germline ends. The length of the CDR3 is 15 residues. The CDR3 sequence is CSARGQEYVYNEQFF. The CDR3 bases are TGCAGTGCTAGAGGGCAGGAGTACGTTTACAATGAGCAGTTCTTC.